This T cell receptor (beta chain) was captured by sequencing in a study of cytomegalovirus exposure and HLA in healthy donors. Notes on the study in general: Further analysis was carried out later, and it showed several of the most significant clusters appearing linked to common viral pathogens.

Although they were nominally healthy when sampled, donors likely had unrecorded immune exposures. For this clone: Antigen specificity is unknown.

The CDR3 has 13 amino acids. Trimming took 5 bases from V and 2 from J; bases not matched to a gene: 1. CDR1 is GTSNPN, CDR2 SVGIG, per germline (reference sequence). Both 60 Vbeta primers and 13 Jbeta primers went into the PCR. TCRdb's table, derived via immunoSEQ multiplex PCR, lists solely in-frame clones and lacks some. The profile covers over 150,000 clones, with around three quarters appearing a single time and under 4.5% taken by the ten largest. Input material: PBMCs. The rearrangement links TRBV30 to TRBJ1-4, with TRBD1 identical over 8 bases. The sequence derives from a woman between 35 and 50 years old in good health and CMV-seronegative. The CDR3: CAWDRGTNEKLFF. The DNA for the CDR3 is TGTGCCTGGGACAGGGGCACTAATGAAAAACTGTTTTTT.